This is a list of T cell receptor beta chains from one sample in a study of CD8 T cells in ankylosing spondylitis. TCRdb re-called the 5' RACE reads through MiXCR, storing one row per CDR3 protein. The repertoire holds some 140,000 distinct CDR3 sequences, with about 8% as singletons. Sequencing was performed on synovial fluid, either unsorted or a sorted T cell fraction (not recorded which). The receptors derive from a male donor with ankylosing spondylitis. Both conserved end residues are part of each CDR3. The D gene is left open where the match is weak. Clone size is shown for a subset of rows, as once, few, many or a class of expanded clone.

j_call,v_call,d_call,clone_size,cdr3_aa,cdr3_nt
TRBJ1-1,TRBV20-1,.,many,CSARPWNTEAFF,TGCAGTGCGCGGCCCTGGAACACTGAAGCTTTCTTT
TRBJ2-2,TRBV5-1,.,many,CASSLEGRGTGELFF,TGCGCCAGCAGCTTAGAAGGACGGGGCACCGGGGAGCTGTTTTTT
TRBJ1-2,TRBV9,.,few,CASSVDGSSGGYTF,TGTGCCAGCAGCGTAGATGGGTCTTCGGGTGGCTACACCTTC
TRBJ2-3,TRBV10-3,.,few,CAISESAVGADTQYF,TGTGCCATCAGTGAGTCGGCAGTGGGGGCAGATACGCAGTATTTT
TRBJ2-7,TRBV20-1,TRBD1,many,CSAREGTGRSYEQYF,TGCAGTGCTAGAGAGGGGACAGGGAGGTCCTACGAGCAGTACTTC
TRBJ2-3,TRBV7-3,TRBD2,few,CASSLGTSGGAGDTQYF,TGTGCCAGCAGCCTCGGGACTAGCGGGGGGGCGGGAGATACGCAGTATTTT
TRBJ2-7,TRBV20-1,.,many,CSANRVYEQYF,TGCAGTGCTAACAGGGTCTACGAGCAGTACTTC
TRBJ2-1,TRBV29-1,.,many,CSVEAQQGSYYNEQFF,TGCAGCGTTGAAGCTCAACAGGGCTCCTACTACAATGAGCAGTTCTTC
TRBJ1-1,TRBV4-2,.,.,CASSHGSRTEAFF,TGTGCCAGCAGCCACGGGTCACGCACTGAAGCTTTCTTT
TRBJ1-5,TRBV6-2/TRBV6-3,TRBD1,many,CASRMTGNQPQHF,TGTGCCAGCAGAATGACAGGGAATCAGCCCCAGCATTTT
TRBJ1-1,TRBV6-1,.,many,CASSSRWANTEAFF,TGTGCCAGCAGTAGTCGTTGGGCGAACACTGAAGCTTTCTTT
TRBJ2-7,TRBV20-1,.,few,CSTARGGATWEQYF,TGCAGTACCGCAAGAGGGGGGGCCACGTGGGAGCAGTACTTC
TRBJ2-6,TRBV29-1,.,many,CSAVGGTGANVLTF,TGCAGCGCCGTAGGGGGGACTGGGGCCAACGTCCTGACTTTC
TRBJ2-5,TRBV11-2,.,few,CASSPRGRAQETQYF,TGTGCCAGCAGCCCCAGGGGGAGGGCCCAAGAGACCCAGTACTTC
TRBJ1-2,TRBV6-2/TRBV6-3,TRBD1,.,CASSGTGFNGYTF,TGTGCCAGCAGCGGGACAGGATTCAATGGCTACACCTTC
TRBJ1-5,TRBV20-1,.,.,CSARMGVTAIQPQHF,TGCAGTGCTAGAATGGGTGTCACAGCCATTCAGCCCCAGCATTTT
TRBJ2-1,TRBV6-5,.,.,CASSYWDNYNEQFF,TGTGCCAGCAGTTATTGGGACAATTACAATGAGCAGTTCTTC
TRBJ1-6,TRBV2,TRBD1,many,CASSNGQGRRSPLHF,TGTGCCAGCAGTAACGGACAGGGTAGGAGGTCACCCCTCCACTTT
TRBJ2-3,TRBV7-2,TRBD2,many,CASSLGLYYTDTQYF,TGTGCCAGCAGCTTGGGACTATACTACACAGATACGCAGTATTTT
TRBJ2-1,TRBV4-3,TRBD2,.,CASSQDIGLAGERSYNEQFF,TGCGCCAGCAGCCAAGACATCGGACTAGCGGGAGAGAGGTCCTACAATGAGCAGTTCTTC
TRBJ1-1,TRBV11-2,.,many,CASSKDRNTEAFF,TGTGCCAGCAGCAAAGACAGGAACACTGAAGCTTTCTTT
TRBJ1-2,TRBV4-1,.,many,CASSQDVGTYGYTF,TGCGCCAGCAGCCAAGATGTCGGAACCTATGGCTACACCTTC